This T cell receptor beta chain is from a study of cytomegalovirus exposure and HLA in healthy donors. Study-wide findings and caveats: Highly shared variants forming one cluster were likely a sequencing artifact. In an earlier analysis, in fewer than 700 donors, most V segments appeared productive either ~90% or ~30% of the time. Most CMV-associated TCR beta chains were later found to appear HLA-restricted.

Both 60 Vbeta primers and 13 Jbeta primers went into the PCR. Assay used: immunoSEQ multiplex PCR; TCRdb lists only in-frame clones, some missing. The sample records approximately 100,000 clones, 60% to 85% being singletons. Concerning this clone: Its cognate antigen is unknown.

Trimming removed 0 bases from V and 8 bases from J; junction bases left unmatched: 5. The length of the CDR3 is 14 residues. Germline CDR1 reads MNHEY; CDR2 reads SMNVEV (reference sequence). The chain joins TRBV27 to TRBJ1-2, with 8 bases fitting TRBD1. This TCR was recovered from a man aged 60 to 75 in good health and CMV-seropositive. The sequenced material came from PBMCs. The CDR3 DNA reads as TGTGCCAGCAGTTTATCGACAGGGGTGGTAGGCTACACCTTC. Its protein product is CASSLSTGVVGYTF.